This TCR beta chain was recorded in a study of T cells in women clearing cervical HPV infection. Comments on this clone: Read sequence stops 3 residues before the CDR3 end, and the germline J gene provides the missing end.

Some clones are missing from TCRdb's copy, which holds only in-frame ones; the method was immunoSEQ multiplex PCR. In all, the sample yields 20,000 to 25,000 clones. This CDR3 spans 14 amino acids. Germline lookup yields CDR1 DFQATT and CDR2 SNEGSKA (reference sequence). The V end was cut by 1 base, the J end by 0 bases, with 9 bases between. The sequence was obtained from a woman aged 18 to 75 with a cervical HPV16 infection that either progressed to CIN3+ or cleared (not recorded which). The sequenced sample was blood buffy coat. The V and J genes are TRBV20-1 and TRBJ2-5, with D possibly matching TRBD2 (5 bases). The CDR3: CSARGLRDQETQYF. The sequenced part of the CDR3 DNA is TGCAGTGCTAGAGGTTTGCGGGACCAAGAGACC.